The 26 T cell receptor beta chains given below trace back to one sample, sequenced in a study of chemoradiotherapy in HPV16-positive cancers. Generated by immunoSEQ multiplex PCR, the TCRdb table keeps only in-frame clones and is missing some. The sample consists of about 5,500 clones, 78% of them appearing once. This sample was taken from a patient who underwent chemoradiotherapy. All receptors derive from a human donor with HPV-associated anogenital cancer.

The chain is built from TRBV6-1 and TRBJ1-5, with D perhaps matching TRBD1 (6 bases). Trimming removed 0 bases from V and 5 bases from J, with 23 bases in between. The germline CDR1 and CDR2 sequences are MNHNS and SASEGT. The CDR3 is 19 amino acids. The CDR3 loop is CASSEARVPRLGGDQPQHF. In nucleotides, the CDR3 is TGTGCCAGCAGTGAAGCTCGGGTCCCCCGTCTTGGGGGCGATCAGCCCCAGCATTTT.

This clone occurred once. The chain employs TRBV18 and TRBJ2-7; either TRBD1 or TRBD2 may fit D (6 bases each). Trimming cost V 4 bases and J 4 bases, with 20 bases left between them. Germline CDR1 KGHSH, CDR2 LQKENI. CDR3 length: 16 amino acids. The CDR3 nucleotides read TGTGCCAGCTCACGGTCGGAGGGGGAGGCTCGATACGAGCAGTACTTC. Translating it yields CASSRSEGEARYEQYF.

V gene TRBV28 combines with J gene TRBJ1-1; TRBD1 might be the D (5 bases). There are 14 residues in the CDR3. Germline loops: CDR1 MDHEN, CDR2 SYDVKM. Trimming shortened V by 2 bases and J by 2 bases, and 9 bases separated the two germline ends. For the CDR3, the DNA is TGTGCCAGCAGTTTACAGGGAGGCAACACTGAAGCTTTCTTT. It translates to CASSLQGGNTEAFF.

The chain uses TRBV2 and TRBJ2-3; TRBD2 matches 8 bases. Germline V gene lookup returns CDR1 SNHLY and CDR2 FYNNEI. After removal of 7 bases from V and 3 bases from J, the junction contained 6 bases not matched to a gene. The CDR3 covers 14 residues. Here the CDR3 reads CASILLAGTDTQYF. The CDR3 DNA reads TGTGCCAGCATCCTTCTAGCGGGTACAGATACGCAGTATTTT. Complete variable domain (other parts from reference TRBV2 and TRBJ2-3): EPEVTQTPSHQVTQMGQEVILRCVPISNHLYFYWYRQILGQKVEFLVSFYNNEISEKSEIFDDQFSVERPDGSNFTLKIRSTKLEDSAMYFCASILLAGTDTQYFGPGTRLTVL.

V usage is TRBV28 and J usage is TRBJ2-2; the D call may be TRBD1 or TRBD2 (6 bases each). V lost 9 bases, J lost 4 bases, and 21 bases lay in between. The CDR3 loop spans 16 amino acids. The germline gives CDR1 MDHEN, CDR2 SYDVKM. The CDR3 nucleotides read TGTGCCAGTACCAGGGGAGGCGGGCTGGGCACCGGGGAGCTGTTTTTT. Its protein is CASTRGGGLGTGELFF.

This sequence joins TRBV27 and TRBJ2-7; D could derive from TRBD1 or TRBD2 (7 bases each). CDR3 length equals 13 residues. The germline CDR1 and CDR2 sequences are MNHEY and SMNVEV (reference sequence). The V end lost 2 bases, the J end lost 4 bases, and 9 bases lay between the germline ends. CDR3 amino acids: CASSLQGGYEQYF. The CDR3 DNA sequence: TGTGCCAGCAGTTTACAGGGGGGGTACGAGCAGTACTTC.

This rearrangement joins TRBV19 to TRBJ1-5, with D hard to call. Germline loops: CDR1 LNHDA, CDR2 SQIVND (reference sequence). Trimming pared 4 bases from V and 0 bases from J, leaving 13 bases between. This CDR3 has 16 amino acids. Here the CDR3 DNA reads TGTGCCAGTAGTACGAGAGGGCGGTATAGCAATCAGCCCCAGCATTTT. Translating gives CASSTRGRYSNQPQHF.

The chain joins TRBV6-4 to TRBJ1-3; no firm D call. The CDR3 contains 19 residues. V lost 0 bases and J 0 bases, leaving 18 bases between the germline ends. Germline loops: CDR1 MRHNA, CDR2 SNTAGT. CDR3 sequence (DNA): TGTGCCAGCAGTGACTCTTGGGGAGACCTCTCAAACTCTGGAAACACCATATATTTT. It yields the protein CASSDSWGDLSNSGNTIYF.

This clone was seen more than once but under ten times. V is TRBV5-1 and J is TRBJ2-7; the D call may be TRBD1 or TRBD2 (5 bases each). Per the germline V gene, CDR1 is SGHRS and CDR2 is YFSETQ. V lost 3 bases, J lost 3 bases, and 13 bases lay in between. This CDR3 is built from 14 residues. In nucleotides, the CDR3 is TGCGCCAGCAGCTGGGACGGATCCCTCTACGAGCAGTACTTC. Translating it yields CASSWDGSLYEQYF.

The chain couples TRBV6-1 to TRBJ1-5, with a tentative D call TRBD1 (6 bases). The CDR3 covers 15 residues. In germline, CDR1 is MNHNS, CDR2 SASEGT. V was cut by 2 bases and J by 4 bases, with 12 bases left in between. This CDR3 reads CASSEHTGFNQPQHF. The CDR3 DNA sequence: TGTGCCAGCAGTGAACATACAGGGTTTAATCAGCCCCAGCATTTT.

CDR3 coding DNA: TGTGCCAGCAGTGAAGAAGGCACAGATACGCAGTATTTT. Its translation is CASSEEGTDTQYF. The V gene is TRBV2, the J gene TRBJ2-3, with D uncertain. There are 13 residues in the CDR3. CDR1 is SNHLY and CDR2 is FYNNEI in the germline V gene. The V end was cut by 1 base, the J end by 1 base, with 3 bases between. Together with reference TRBV2 and TRBJ2-3, the CDR3 gives the full variable domain: EPEVTQTPSHQVTQMGQEVILRCVPISNHLYFYWYRQILGQKVEFLVSFYNNEISEKSEIFDDQFSVERPDGSNFTLKIRSTKLEDSAMYFCASSEEGTDTQYFGPGTRLTVL.

The V call is TRBV7-3, the J call TRBJ1-1; tentatively, D is TRBD1 (6 bases). This CDR3 has 14 amino acids. Germline CDR1 SGHTA, CDR2 FQGTGA. V was clipped by 5 bases and J by 3 bases, with 13 bases between them. The CDR3 sequence: CASSEQGGYTEAFF. DNA for the CDR3: TGTGCCAGCAGCGAACAGGGTGGGTACACTGAAGCTTTCTTT.

This clone was found a few times. This chain links TRBV7-2 with TRBJ2-7, with TRBD2 matching over 7 bases. CDR1 and CDR2 from the germline V gene are SGHTA and FQGNSA. V trimming: 7 bases; J trimming: 6 bases; junction bases outside the gene matches: 9. The CDR3 loop spans 13 amino acids. CDR3: CASTATSPSEQYF. CDR3 DNA: TGTGCCAGCACCGCGACTAGCCCCAGCGAGCAGTACTTC.

This rearrangement joins TRBV7-9 to TRBJ2-1; TRBD2 is a possible D gene (5 bases). The CDR3 sequence is 16 residues long. Germline V gene lookup returns CDR1 SEHNR and CDR2 FQNEAQ (reference sequence). V lost 1 base, J lost 7 bases, and 17 bases lay in between. The CDR3: CASSLDGVGFRNEQFF. The CDR3 bases are TGTGCCAGCAGCTTAGACGGGGTAGGATTCAGGAATGAGCAGTTCTTC.

The chain couples TRBV11-2 to TRBJ2-2; tentative D call: TRBD1 (5 bases). Trimming took 3 bases from V and 2 from J, leaving 10 bases between them. The CDR3 loop spans 15 amino acids. Germline V gives CDR1 SGHAT, CDR2 FQNNGV. This CDR3 is CASSLWTTNTGELFF. The CDR3 region has the DNA TGTGCCAGCAGCTTGTGGACAACCAACACCGGGGAGCTGTTTTTT.

The V call is TRBV9, the J call TRBJ2-7, with 11 bases that match TRBD2. The CDR3 consists of 15 residues. Germline values: CDR1 SGDLS, CDR2 YYNGEE. V shed 4 bases, J shed 4 bases, and the junction held 7 bases outside the gene matches. The CDR3 bases are TGTGCCAGCAGCCAACTTAGCGGGGGGGCTTACGAGCAGTACTTC. This encodes CASSQLSGGAYEQYF. Complete variable domain (other parts from reference TRBV9 and TRBJ2-7): DSGVTQTPKHLITATGQRVTLRCSPRSGDLSVYWYQQSLDQGLQFLIQYYNGEERAKGNILERFSAQQFPDLHSELNLSSLELGDSALYFCASSQLSGGAYEQYFGPGTRLTVT.

This clone was observed once. V is TRBV19 and J is TRBJ2-3; D remains unclear. Trimming shortened V by 6 bases and J by 2 bases, and 15 bases separated the two germline ends. CDR1 LNHDA and CDR2 SQIVND come from the germline V gene (reference sequence). The CDR3 contains 15 residues. Here the CDR3 reads CASSPRTWDTDTQYF. For the CDR3, the DNA is TGTGCCAGTAGCCCCCGGACCTGGGACACAGATACGCAGTATTTT.

This clone has a handful of counts. V gene TRBV5-4 combines with J gene TRBJ2-7; D might be TRBD1 (6 bases). Germline V CDR1 and CDR2: SGHNT, YYREEE (reference sequence). V lost 2 bases and J lost 2, with 11 bases in between. The CDR3 loop spans 14 amino acids. The CDR3 DNA is TGTGCCAGCAGCTTAGCCGAGGGGGCCTACGAGCAGTACTTC. Protein: CASSLAEGAYEQYF.

This chain links TRBV5-6 with TRBJ2-2; 9 bases are shared with TRBD1. The germline V gene encodes CDR1 SGHDT and CDR2 YYEEEE. Trimming removed 2 bases from V and 9 bases from J; junction bases left unmatched: 11. There are 16 residues in the CDR3. The CDR3 here is CASSFWRDRVSRELFF. In DNA, the CDR3 is TGTGCCAGCAGCTTCTGGCGGGACAGGGTGAGCCGGGAGCTGTTTTTT.

The genes are TRBV18 and TRBJ2-7, with TRBD2 as a possible D gene (6 bases). The CDR3 has 15 amino acids. Germline V gene data show CDR1 as KGHSH and CDR2 as LQKENI. V dropped 2 bases and J dropped 1 base, with 12 bases sitting between them. CDR3 amino acids: CASSPDLGLSYEQYF. The CDR3 coding sequence is TGTGCCAGCTCACCAGACCTCGGACTATCCTACGAGCAGTACTTC.

The V gene is TRBV5-1, the J gene TRBJ2-5; D uncertain. The germline V gene has CDR1 SGHRS and CDR2 YFSETQ. The CDR3 consists of 13 residues. Trimming cost V 0 bases and J 2 bases, with 5 bases left between them. In DNA, the CDR3 is TGCGCCAGCAGCTTGGGGCAGCAAGAGACCCAGTACTTC. It translates to CASSLGQQETQYF. Looking up the rest from reference TRBV5-1 and TRBJ2-5 gives the full variable domain: KAGVTQTPRYLIKTRGQQVTLSCSPISGHRSVSWYQQTPGQGLQFLFEYFSETQRNKGNFPGRFSGRQFSNSRSEMNVSTLELGDSALYLCASSLGQQETQYFGPGTRLLVL.

V is TRBV13 and J is TRBJ2-7, with TRBD2 identical over 7 bases. Germline V CDR1 and CDR2: PRHDT, FYEKMQ (reference sequence). Trimming at V came to 5 bases and at J to 4 bases, leaving 8 bases not matched to a gene. The CDR3 loop spans 14 amino acids. In DNA form, the CDR3 reads TGTGCCAGCAGCGTTTCGGGACTAAATTACGAGCAGTACTTC. Its translation: CASSVSGLNYEQYF.

V and J are TRBV7-9 and TRBJ1-1; the match to TRBD1 covers 9 bases. This CDR3 contains 16 residues. Germline CDR1 and CDR2: SEHNR and FQNEAQ (reference sequence). The V gene end was trimmed by 1 base and the J gene end by 1 base; junction bases not matched to a gene: 4. CDR3 residues: CASSLGTGEANTEAFF. In DNA, the CDR3 is TGTGCCAGCAGCTTAGGGACAGGGGAGGCGAACACTGAAGCTTTCTTT.

The chain carries TRBV5-1 and TRBJ1-3; tentatively, D is TRBD1 (5 bases). This CDR3 contains 14 residues. Germline assignment: CDR1 SGHRS and CDR2 YFSETQ. Trimming pared 1 base from V and 4 bases from J, leaving 9 bases between. CDR3 DNA sequence: TGCGCCAGCAGCTTGACCGGGGACGGAAACACCATATATTTT. Its protein is CASSLTGDGNTIYF. The variable domain in full, completed from reference TRBV5-1 and TRBJ1-3, reads KAGVTQTPRYLIKTRGQQVTLSCSPISGHRSVSWYQQTPGQGLQFLFEYFSETQRNKGNFPGRFSGRQFSNSRSEMNVSTLELGDSALYLCASSLTGDGNTIYFGEGSWLTVV.

This sequence joins TRBV28 and TRBJ1-6, with D perhaps matching TRBD1 (6 bases). The ends were cut back, 3 bases at V and 5 bases at J, with 11 bases in the middle. CDR3 length equals 15 residues. Per the germline V gene, CDR1 is MDHEN and CDR2 is SYDVKM. Here the CDR3 DNA reads TGTGCCAGCAGTTTTGGGGGGCTGAATAATTCACCCCTCCACTTT. Amino acid sequence: CASSFGGLNNSPLHF. Looking up the rest from reference TRBV28 and TRBJ1-6 gives the full variable domain: DVKVTQSSRYLVKRTGEKVFLECVQDMDHENMFWYRQDPGLGLRLIYFSYDVKMKEKGDIPEGYSVSREKKERFSLILESASTNQTSMYLCASSFGGLNNSPLHFGNGTRLTVT.

A few counts support this clone. V and J are TRBV5-1 and TRBJ2-1, with a weak D call TRBD2 (6 bases). The ends were cut back, 5 bases at V and 6 bases at J, with 15 bases in the middle. The V gene's germline CDR1 is SGHRS and CDR2 YFSETQ. The CDR3 length is 14 residues. CDR3 in amino acids: CASSQGLGGNEQFF. The CDR3 bases are TGCGCCAGCAGTCAGGGACTTGGTGGCAATGAGCAGTTCTTC.